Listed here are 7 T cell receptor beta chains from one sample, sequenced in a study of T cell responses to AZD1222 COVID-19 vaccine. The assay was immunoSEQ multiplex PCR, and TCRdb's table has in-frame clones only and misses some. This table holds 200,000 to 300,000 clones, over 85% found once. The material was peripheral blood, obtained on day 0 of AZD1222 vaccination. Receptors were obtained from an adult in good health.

The CDR3 DNA reads TGTGCCAGCACCCCGATGGACAGGGATCATGGCTACACCTTC. Amino acid sequence: CASTPMDRDHGYTF. The chain combines TRBV6-2 or TRBV6-3 with TRBJ1-2, with TRBD1 matching over 8 bases. The ends lost 7 bases at V and 6 bases at J; junction bases unmatched: 10. The germline CDR1 and CDR2 sequences are MNHEY and SVGEGT. The CDR3 has 14 residues.

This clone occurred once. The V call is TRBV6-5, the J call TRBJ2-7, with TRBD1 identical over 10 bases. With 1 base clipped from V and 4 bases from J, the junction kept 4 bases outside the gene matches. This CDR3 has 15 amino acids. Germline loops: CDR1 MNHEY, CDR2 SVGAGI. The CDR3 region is CASSYWDRGEYEQYF. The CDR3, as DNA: TGTGCCAGCAGTTACTGGGACAGGGGAGAGTACGAGCAGTACTTC.

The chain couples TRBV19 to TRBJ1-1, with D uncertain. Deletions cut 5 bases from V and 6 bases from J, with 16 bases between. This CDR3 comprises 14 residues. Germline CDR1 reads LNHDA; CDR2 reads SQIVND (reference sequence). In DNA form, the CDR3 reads TGTGCCAGTAGTGGGAGGAGACCCATGGCTGAAGCTTTCTTT. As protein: CASSGRRPMAEAFF.

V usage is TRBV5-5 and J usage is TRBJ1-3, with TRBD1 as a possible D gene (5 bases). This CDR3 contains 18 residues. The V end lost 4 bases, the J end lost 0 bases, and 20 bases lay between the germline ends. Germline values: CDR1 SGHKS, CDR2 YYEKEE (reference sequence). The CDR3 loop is CASSVEYRLLSSGNTIYF. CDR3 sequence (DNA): TGTGCCAGCAGCGTCGAATACAGGCTCCTTAGCTCTGGAAACACCATATATTTT. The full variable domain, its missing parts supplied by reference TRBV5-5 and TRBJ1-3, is DAGVTQSPTHLIKTRGQQVTLRCSPISGHKSVSWYQQVLGQGPQFIFQYYEKEERGRGNFPDRFSARQFPNYSSELNVNALLLGDSALYLCASSVEYRLLSSGNTIYFGEGSWLTVV.

CDR3 nucleotide sequence: TGTGCCAGCAGCTTAGGTAGCGGGGGGAGTAATGAGCAGTTCTTC. Its translation: CASSLGSGGSNEQFF. V gene TRBV11-3 combines with J gene TRBJ2-1; 10 bases are a match to TRBD2. CDR1 and CDR2 from the germline V gene are SGHNT and YENEEA. With V trimmed by 1 base and J by 7 bases, 4 bases remained unmatched. The CDR3 contains 15 residues.

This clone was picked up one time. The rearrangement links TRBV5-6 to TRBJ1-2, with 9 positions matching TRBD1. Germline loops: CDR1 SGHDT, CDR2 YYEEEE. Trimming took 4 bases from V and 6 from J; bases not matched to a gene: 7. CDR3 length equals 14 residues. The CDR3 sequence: CASSQGTGTHGYTF. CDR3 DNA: TGTGCCAGCAGCCAAGGGACAGGGACACATGGCTACACCTTC.

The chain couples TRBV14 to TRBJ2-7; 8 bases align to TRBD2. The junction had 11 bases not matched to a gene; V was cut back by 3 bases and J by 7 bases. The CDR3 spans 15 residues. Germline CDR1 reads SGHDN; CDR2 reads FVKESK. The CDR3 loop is CASSHFGRAPLEQYF. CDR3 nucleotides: TGTGCCAGCAGCCATTTCGGGAGGGCCCCTTTGGAGCAGTACTTC.